This T cell receptor beta chain was identified in a study of blood T cell repertoires in COVID-19. Whole-study context: Collection of acute and convalescent COVID-19 samples took place in the United States, Italy and Spain. T cells, B-cell-depleted T cells, or PBMCs supplied cDNA or gDNA.

The CDR3 is made up of 17 amino acids. CDR1 MNHEY and CDR2 SMNVEV come from the germline V gene (reference sequence). J lost 0 bases, V lost 5 bases, and 4 bases had no gene match. Authors' analysis steps: Researchers report that nucleated cell counts were estimated from reference gene primer amplification. The repertoire was sequenced with immunoSEQ multiplex PCR; TCRdb's copy has only in-frame clones and lacks some. That table gives V, J and clone size, and the DNA gave D and trimming. The sample has 150,000 to 170,000 clones, 80% to 90% seen once. In Seattle, patients joined the study during active infection and were tracked longitudinally.

The J gene is TRBJ2-4, the V gene TRBV27; 13 bases agree with TRBD2. The TCR sequence derives from a woman aged 55 to 70 with COVID-19, enrolled during active disease. Sequences were obtained from peripheral blood. Written as DNA, the CDR3 is TGTGCCAGCAGTGGGACTAGCGGGAATCTAGCCAAAAACATTCAGTACTTC. Translated: CASSGTSGNLAKNIQYF.